The TCR beta chain described here comes from a study of molecular identifiers for immune sequencing clone quantification. In its sample, this clonotype was seen many times. Trimming removed 0 bases from V and 4 bases from J, with 12 bases in between. The CDR3 is 15 residues long. CDR1 and CDR2 (germline): MNHEY, SVGAGI. Previously described methods with listed TCR primers produced the bulk TCR libraries. TCRdb re-called the PCR reads with MiXCR, one entry per CDR3 protein. The sample shows some 650,000 distinct CDR3 sequences, about 20% of them seen only once. The material sequenced was naive CD8+ T cells from blood, with Jurkat cell RNA spiked in. The subset here: FACS-sorted CD8+CD4-CCR7+CD45RA+ naive T cells. The V call is TRBV6-5, the J call TRBJ1-2, with a weak D call TRBD1 (5 bases). The sequence was collected from a human donor in good health. Some libraries in this study had Jurkat cell RNA spiked in. CDR3 nucleotides: TGTGCCAGCAGTTACTCCGGGGGATTTCGCTATGGCTACACCTTC. Protein sequence: CASSYSGGFRYGYTF.